The 11 T cell receptor beta chains below all came from one sample that was sequenced in a study of blood T cell repertoires in COVID-19. Libraries were prepared by immunoSEQ multiplex PCR; TCRdb keeps only in-frame clonotypes and omits some of them. The sample records about 310,000 clones, around nine tenths being singletons. What was sequenced was peripheral blood. These receptors were collected from a man in his 70s with acute or convalescent COVID-19.

Concerning this clone: Other DNA sequences within the sample encode an identical CDR3. The V gene is TRBV5-1, the J gene TRBJ1-6, with a possible D match to TRBD1 (5 bases). Germline CDR1 reads SGHRS; CDR2 reads YFSETQ. The CDR3 sequence is 14 residues long. Trimming stripped 0 bases from V and 8 bases from J, with 9 bases between. Here the CDR3 reads CASSLVGGDSPLHF. The CDR3 DNA follows: TGCGCCAGCAGCTTGGTTGGGGGGGATTCACCCCTCCACTTT.

This sequence joins TRBV13 and TRBJ2-2, with 15 nucleotides matching TRBD2. The CDR3 consists of 19 residues. The V gene end was trimmed by 5 bases and the J gene end by 3 bases; junction bases not matched to a gene: 10. Germline-derived CDR1 and CDR2 are PRHDT and FYEKMQ (reference sequence). The CDR3 loop is CASSQYGLAGGPDTGELFF. In DNA form, the CDR3 reads TGTGCCAGCAGCCAATACGGACTAGCGGGAGGGCCTGACACCGGGGAGCTGTTTTTT.

This clone was detected a few times. The rearrangement joins TRBV5-1 to TRBJ1-5; TRBD1 matches 9 bases. The CDR3 spans 15 residues. Losses at the gene ends were 4 bases for V and 5 bases for J; bases not matched to a gene: 7. The germline CDR1 and CDR2 sequences are SGHRS and YFSETQ. This CDR3 is CASSPGTGSYQPQHF. CDR3 nucleotides: TGCGCCAGCAGCCCCGGGACAGGGTCCTATCAGCCCCAGCATTTT.

This clone was seen only a few times. V is TRBV4-3 and J is TRBJ1-3, with 7 nucleotides matching TRBD1. V was pared by 4 bases and J by 4 bases, with 10 bases of the junction left unmatched. The CDR3 is 16 amino acids. CDR1 LGHNA and CDR2 YSLEER come from the germline V gene. CDR3 loop: CASSRYLTGNGNTIYF. The CDR3, as DNA: TGCGCCAGCAGCCGCTACCTGACAGGGAACGGAAACACCATATATTTT.

The chain joins TRBV3-1 (or the pseudogene TRBV3-2) to TRBJ2-5; TRBD1 might be the D (5 bases). The V end was cut by 4 bases, the J end by 5 bases, with 11 bases between. Germline CDR1 reads LGHDT; CDR2 reads YNNKEL (reference sequence). The length of the CDR3 is 13 residues. The CDR3 DNA follows: TGTGCCAGCAGCCCGACAGTTTCCGAGACCCAGTACTTC. As protein: CASSPTVSETQYF.

The V gene is TRBV18, the J gene TRBJ1-3; 8 bases align to TRBD1. Germline V gene lookup returns CDR1 KGHSH and CDR2 LQKENI. CDR3 size: 16 residues. J lost 0 bases, V lost 2 bases, and 3 bases had no gene match. In nucleotides, the CDR3 is TGTGCCAGCTCACCAACAGGGGGGAACTCTGGAAACACCATATATTTT. As protein: CASSPTGGNSGNTIYF.

The V gene is TRBV2, the J gene TRBJ1-2; weak D call: TRBD1 (6 bases). Germline CDR1 is SNHLY and CDR2 is FYNNEI. Between the trimmed V and J ends, which lost 7 bases and 2 bases, there was a span of 11 bases. CDR3 length: 13 residues. The DNA of the CDR3 is TGTGCCAGCACCTTGGACAGAAACTATGGCTACACCTTC. Encoded protein: CASTLDRNYGYTF. The entire variable domain, with the rest obtained from reference TRBV2 and TRBJ1-2, is as follows: EPEVTQTPSHQVTQMGQEVILRCVPISNHLYFYWYRQILGQKVEFLVSFYNNEISEKSEIFDDQFSVERPDGSNFTLKIRSTKLEDSAMYFCASTLDRNYGYTFGSGTRLTVV.

This clone has just one count. This chain uses TRBV9 with TRBJ2-1; 10 bases align to TRBD2. The CDR3 is 15 residues long. V lost 2 bases to trimming and J lost 2 bases; unmatched junction nucleotides: 1. Germline lookup yields CDR1 SGDLS and CDR2 YYNGEE. The chain's CDR3 is CASSVLAGAYNEQFF. CDR3 in DNA: TGTGCCAGCAGCGTTCTAGCGGGAGCCTACAATGAGCAGTTCTTC. The complete variable domain, with remaining parts taken from reference TRBV9 and TRBJ2-1, reads DSGVTQTPKHLITATGQRVTLRCSPRSGDLSVYWYQQSLDQGLQFLIQYYNGEERAKGNILERFSAQQFPDLHSELNLSSLELGDSALYFCASSVLAGAYNEQFFGPGTRLTVL.

The gene calls are TRBV6-5 and TRBJ2-7; TRBD1 matches 7 bases. With V trimmed by 6 bases and J by 4 bases, 9 bases remained unmatched. This CDR3 has 14 amino acids. Germline lookup yields CDR1 MNHEY and CDR2 SVGAGI. Here the CDR3 reads CASRSPGQRYEQYF. The CDR3 DNA reads TGTGCCAGCAGATCTCCGGGACAGAGGTACGAGCAGTACTTC.

The chain uses TRBV5-1 and TRBJ1-4; 7 nucleotides agree with TRBD1. The CDR3 runs to 14 residues. The V gene end was trimmed by 3 bases and the J gene end by 3 bases; junction bases not matched to a gene: 2. Germline CDR1 SGHRS, CDR2 YFSETQ. The CDR3 DNA follows: TGCGCCAGCAGCTCAGGGGGTGCTAATGAAAAACTGTTTTTT. Translating gives CASSSGGANEKLFF.

The V gene is TRBV5-4, the J gene TRBJ1-2, with D perhaps TRBD1 (6 bases). CDR3 length: 15 residues. The germline V and J ends were trimmed by 0 bases and 4 bases, with 13 bases remaining between them. In germline, CDR1 is SGHNT, CDR2 YYREEE (reference sequence). The CDR3 DNA reads as TGTGCCAGCAGCTTGGCCGGGGGGGGCGGCTATGGCTACACCTTC. Translation: CASSLAGGGGYGYTF.